This TCR beta chain came from a study of cytomegalovirus exposure and HLA in healthy donors. 60 Vbeta and 13 Jbeta primers were used in PCR. The repertoire was sequenced with immunoSEQ multiplex PCR; TCRdb's copy has only in-frame clones and lacks some. The sample consists of roughly 58,000 clones, about four fifths of them appearing once. Broader study findings: Reportedly, HLA-A and HLA-B alleles of most subjects were accurately predicted from TCR beta. As confirmed in vitro, a few CMV-associated chains were specific for CMV antigens.

This clone was counted a few times. Its antigen is not identified. This receptor was identified in a woman in her thirties or forties in good health and CMV-seronegative. Material: PBMCs.

Written as DNA, the CDR3 is TGTGCCAGCAGCTCGAGAGTAGCGGGGGGCTACGAGCAGTACTTC. As protein: CASSSRVAGGYEQYF. The genes are TRBV7-9 and TRBJ2-7, with 10 bases matching TRBD2. Germline CDR1 and CDR2: SEHNR and FQNEAQ (reference sequence). Unmatched junction bases numbered 6, after V lost 4 bases and J lost 3 bases. The CDR3 sequence is 15 residues long. Filled out from reference TRBV7-9 and TRBJ2-7, the complete variable domain reads DTGVSQNPRHKITKRGQNVTFRCDPISEHNRLYWYRQTLGQGPEFLTYFQNEAQLEKSRLLSDRFSAERPKGSFSTLEIQRTEQGDSAMYLCASSSRVAGGYEQYFGPGTRLTVT.